This TCR beta chain was profiled in a study of shared clonotypes between healthy human individuals. Study-level points and caveats: The authors expected sequencing depth to affect clonotype sharing among donors.

Method: immunoSEQ multiplex PCR; TCRdb's copy keeps in-frame clones and lacks some. The data show about 520,000 clones, 81% seen once. For this clone: Its antigen is currently unknown. This same CDR3 is encoded by further DNA sequences in the sample.

The germline V gene encodes CDR1 SGHRS and CDR2 YFSETQ. Trimming pared 2 bases from V and 4 bases from J, leaving 9 bases between. This CDR3 has 13 amino acids. Sample: PBMCs. The origin of this receptor is a woman aged 40 to 49 in good health. Some clones in this sample may be carry-over from other donors' samples. V is TRBV5-1 and J is TRBJ1-1; the D gene is possibly TRBD1 (6 bases). This chain's CDR3 is CASSLQGGTEAFF. CDR3 coding DNA: TGCGCCAGCAGCTTACAGGGTGGCACTGAAGCTTTCTTT.